This T cell receptor beta chain was found in a study of shared clonotypes between healthy human individuals (dated by TCRdb to about 2020). Regarding the study in general: Two women and a few men aged 18 to 49 years were included in the cohort. To estimate repertoire size and how much clonotypes are shared between individuals, the study performed deep sequencing of blood TCR repertoires from a few healthy adults. Between about 0.8 and 9 billion PBMCs per donor were obtained by leukapheresis. Different laboratories and diverse techniques were used to prepare libraries and sequence TCR repertoires, to increase sequencing depth and limit assay-specific biases. For each donor, CD4 naive and CD4 memory were each given three plates, CD8 naive was given two plates, and CD8 memory was given one plate. Here is what the overall study found, with its caveats: Higher generation probabilities were observed for clonotypes shared by all four sorted-subset donors than for non-shared clonotypes. Incomplete sequencing was indicated by rarefaction of sorted-subset datasets, despite the large sequencing depth. Estimated clonotype richness was generally larger for naive than for memory subsets. Sampling was restricted to blood, and TCR repertoires in tissues likely differ from the TCR repertoires found in blood. Pairwise subsampling indicated that sequencing depth was expected to affect the degree of clonotype sharing among donors. Because the study included a small number of donors, the genetic and exposure-history diversity represented was limited. Sharing across a few donors was observed for around 5% of naive CD4, over 3% of naive CD8, 2% to 2.5% of memory CD4, and roughly 0.4% of memory CD8 clonotypes.

Using the deep immunoSEQ assay, multiplex PCR amplified TCR CDR3 regions from genomic DNA. Extracted genomic DNA from each cell subset was distributed evenly across all wells of several immunoSEQ 96-well plates, and each plate was treated as a replicate. For sorted subsets, approximately 190 ng genomic DNA, equal to tens of thousands of T cell genomes, was loaded into each replicate PCR. Purified libraries were measured with a Qubit 3.0 fluorometer, size-checked on a Bioanalyzer 2100, and measured again with the KAPA Library Quantification kit. Every immunoSEQ 96-well plate was sequenced on a dedicated single-read 150-cycle Illumina NextSeq 550 flow cell. Concerning the study's data processing: Because the immunoSEQ output held only junctional sequences and lacked quality scores, the filtering could not match the filtering applied to full-length reads. To assign V/J genes and CDR3, sequences were annotated using PyIR, a Python wrapper for IgBLAST v1.9, with IMGT germline references. Reads with weak V/J assignments (E-value above 1e-6), missing CDR3, stop codons, out-of-frame junctions, or ambiguous translated residues were removed. V3J clonotypes were defined by identical inferred V gene, J gene, and CDR3 amino acid sequence. Percentage overlap between repertoires was computed as shared unique clonotypes divided by the size of the smaller repertoire. Three approaches were used to assess repertoire richness: RTK rarefaction, the Chao1 estimator, and Recon v2.1 estimates of unobserved clonotypes. Generation probabilities for all TCRbeta clonotypes obtained by the gDNA method from a handful of donors were computed using OLGA. Not all clones reach the TCRdb copy of this immuneACCESS table, which keeps in-frame sequences only. Checked studies attribute under half of the gap to unresolved V genes and leave the rest unexplained. The V and J calls and clone size come from that table; D and trimming were worked out from the DNA. For this sample the table gives over a million clones, of which around 78% were detected only once. The ten largest clonotypes hold 0.52% of the sample.

The donors were healthy, HIV-negative adults who had no recently reported acute infections or vaccinations. All donors were Caucasian adults living in Nashville, Tennessee, USA. CD4+ T cells were enriched by magnetic negative selection; naive cells were then positively selected on CD45RA, and the negative fraction formed the memory subset. Blood was obtained by leukapheresis, after which PBMCs were separated by Ficoll-Histopaque density gradient centrifugation and cryopreserved in liquid nitrogen vapor phase. Analytical flow cytometry was used to check the purity and quantity of each magnetically sorted T cell population. Genomic DNA was isolated from each sorted fraction and quantified by UV absorbance on a Nanodrop 2000c. The CDR3 spans 13 residues, from the cysteine through the phenylalanine. Only the CDR3 region is kept as DNA, spanning 39 bases read in frame from base 1. CDR1 and CDR2 (MNHNS, SASEGT) derive from the germline V gene. Cut back by 1 base and 7 bases, the V and J ends lie 8 bases apart.

Worth noting for this clone: Its target antigen remains unknown. No quality values exist for individual bases; no much larger clone is one base distant.

Sample: memory CD4+ T cells from PBMCs. The cell subset or site label corresponds to: CD45RA-negative fraction. The chain is assembled from TRBV6-1 and TRBJ1-5, with the D gene too uncertain to name. This clonotype was sampled from a man between 18 and 35 years old in good health. Some clones in this sample may be carry-over from other donors' samples. CDR3 sequence: CASSEVVGQPQHF. The nucleotide sequence is given as TGTGCCAGCAGTGAAGTGGTTGGGCAGCCCCAGCATTTT.